The 24 T cell receptor beta chains below come from one sample, sequenced in a study of T-cell memory formation after mild COVID-19. TCRdb re-analysed the 5' RACE reads in MiXCR, keeping a single row per CDR3 protein. The sample carries 350,000 to 550,000 distinct CDR3 sequences, over 15% recorded once. Sequencing was carried out using PBMCs or a T cell subset sorted from them (not recorded which). The receptors here all came from a man younger than 35 who had mild COVID-19 (a few samples of this study predate the infection). Cell type and time point are not known.

The J gene is TRBJ1-2, the V gene TRBV12-3 or TRBV12-4, with a weak D call TRBD1 (5 bases). V was cut by 5 bases and J by 7 bases, with 20 bases left in between. CDR3 size: 15 residues. CDR3 loop: CASSPTMSGRVGYTF. CDR3 nucleotides: TGTGCCAGCAGTCCGACGATGTCAGGGCGGGTTGGCTACACCTTC.

This chain connects TRBV7-8 to TRBJ2-7; the D gene is possibly TRBD2 (7 bases). The CDR3 is 15 residues long. CDR1 and CDR2 from the germline V gene are SGHVS and FQNEAQ. V lost 3 bases, J lost 1 base, and 13 bases lay in between. The CDR3 DNA sequence: TGTGCCAGCAGCTTGGGGGGGGCCCCATCCTACGAGCAGTACTTC. It translates to CASSLGGAPSYEQYF.

The chain uses TRBV2 and TRBJ1-2; the D is unclear. V shed 2 bases and J shed 6 bases, with 7 bases lying between them. There are 12 residues in the CDR3. Germline CDR1 is SNHLY and CDR2 is FYNNEI. This chain's CDR3 is CASSELGHGYTF. The CDR3 DNA reads TGTGCCAGCAGTGAACTGGGCCATGGCTACACCTTC.

A few counts support this clonotype. The rearrangement uses TRBV20-1 and TRBJ1-5; 7 bases fit TRBD1. Trimming at V came to 6 bases and at J to 4 bases, leaving 3 bases not matched to a gene. CDR1 is DFQATT, CDR2 SNEGSKA, per germline (reference sequence). CDR3 length: 12 amino acids. The CDR3 DNA follows: TGCAGTGCCTGGACAGGTAATCAGCCCCAGCATTTT. Translating gives CSAWTGNQPQHF.

The V gene is TRBV10-2, the J gene TRBJ2-5; D remains unclear. V was clipped by 7 bases and J by 5 bases, with 20 bases between them. The CDR3 is 15 amino acids. Germline V gene lookup returns CDR1 WSHSY and CDR2 SAAADI. CDR3 coding DNA: TGCGCCAGCATTCTAAATCCCGACCTGTGGGAGACCCAGTACTTC. Protein product: CASILNPDLWETQYF.

The chain has TRBV12-3 or TRBV12-4 and TRBJ1-4; D unclear. Trimming shortened V by 3 bases and J by 10 bases, and 9 bases separated the two germline ends. The CDR3 has 12 amino acids. CDR3 bases: TGTGCCAGCAGTTTCGGGTGGAGAAAACTGTTTTTT. Its protein is CASSFGWRKLFF.

This clonotype was recorded at least ten times. The chain joins TRBV7-9 to TRBJ2-3; D is uncertain. The V gene's germline CDR1 is SEHNR and CDR2 FQNEAQ (reference sequence). V was cut by 3 bases and J by 6 bases, with 7 bases left in between. This CDR3 has 12 amino acids. In DNA, the CDR3 is TGTGCCAGCAGCTTGGTGAGCGATACGCAGTATTTT. Amino acids: CASSLVSDTQYF.

This sequence joins TRBV28 and TRBJ2-5, with TRBD1 matching over 8 bases. The CDR3 runs 15 residues. CDR1 MDHEN and CDR2 SYDVKM come from the germline V gene. With V trimmed by 7 bases and J by 4 bases, 11 bases remained unmatched. For the CDR3, the DNA is TGTGCCAGCACCTCGGCAGGGGGCCCGTTAGAGACCCAGTACTTC. As protein: CASTSAGGPLETQYF.

The V gene is TRBV4-1, the J gene TRBJ2-7; D perhaps matches TRBD1 (5 bases). The V gene's germline CDR1 is MGHRA and CDR2 YSYEKL. Trimming cost V 3 bases and J 2 bases, with 11 bases left between them. The CDR3 length is 14 residues. The CDR3 is CASSQTETAYEQYF. CDR3 nucleotides: TGCGCCAGCAGCCAGACAGAGACAGCCTACGAGCAGTACTTC.

The CDR3 coding sequence is TGTGCCAGTAGTCAGGGGACGGCTGGGGCCAACGTCCTGACTTTC. This encodes CASSQGTAGANVLTF. This chain links TRBV19 with TRBJ2-6, with D possibly matching TRBD1 (6 bases). V lost 5 bases and J 2 bases, leaving 10 bases between the germline ends. The CDR3 sequence is 15 residues long. CDR1 is LNHDA, CDR2 SQIVND, per germline (reference sequence).

This clonotype has a handful of counts. The genes are TRBV7-2 and TRBJ1-2; D not resolved. Germline V gives CDR1 SGHTA, CDR2 FQGNSA. Trimming pared 4 bases from V and 3 bases from J, leaving 12 bases between. This CDR3 is built from 14 residues. Here the CDR3 reads CASSSTGFDYGYTF. DNA of the CDR3: TGTGCCAGCAGCTCCACGGGCTTTGACTATGGCTACACCTTC.

The gene calls are TRBV28 and TRBJ2-3; D might be TRBD2 (5 bases). Germline-derived CDR1 and CDR2 are MDHEN and SYDVKM. Trimming took off 5 bases at V and 10 bases at J, with 10 bases between the two ends. CDR3 length equals 11 residues. The CDR3 DNA is TGTGCCAGCAGTCCCCGGACTCCGCAGTATTTT. Protein product: CASSPRTPQYF.

The CDR3 sequence: CASSPLGAGGKLFF. CDR3 nucleotides: TGTGCCAGCAGTCCCCTGGGAGCGGGGGGAAAACTGTTTTTT. The chain couples TRBV6-5 to TRBJ1-4; the D gene is possibly TRBD1 (5 bases). Germline CDR1 is MNHEY and CDR2 is SVGAGI. The CDR3 has 14 amino acids. V lost 5 bases, J lost 10 bases, and 17 bases lay in between.

The V and J genes are TRBV9 and TRBJ1-2; 8 bases line up with TRBD1. The germline CDR1 and CDR2 sequences are SGDLS and YYNGEE. With 1 base clipped from V and 7 bases from J, the junction kept 9 bases outside the gene matches. This CDR3 has 15 residues. The CDR3 DNA is TGTGCCAGCAGCGTAAATCAGGGGGCTATACGTGGCTACACCTTC. Its protein product is CASSVNQGAIRGYTF.

The V call is TRBV12-3 or TRBV12-4, the J call TRBJ2-3, with a possible D match to TRBD2 (6 bases). This CDR3 comprises 16 residues. V dropped 6 bases and J dropped 4 bases, with 20 bases sitting between them. In nucleotides, the CDR3 is TGTGCCAGCAGCCTAAAGGGACTTCCCGGGGCAGATACGCAGTATTTT. Amino acids: CASSLKGLPGADTQYF.

Only a few counts were recorded for this clonotype. J is TRBJ2-5 and V is TRBV30; D call uncertain. Germline CDR1 and CDR2: GTSNPN and SVGIG (reference sequence). V was clipped by 1 base and J by 5 bases, with 14 bases between them. This CDR3 region has 14 residues. The CDR3, as DNA: TGTGCCTGGAGTGCCCGGAATCACGAGGAGACCCAGTACTTC. It encodes CAWSARNHEETQYF.

This chain uses TRBV7-2 with TRBJ2-3; no reliable D call. V lost 1 base and J lost 7, with 12 bases in between. Per germline, CDR1 SGHTA and CDR2 FQGNSA. The CDR3 consists of 14 residues. The CDR3 region is CASSLEPSLYTQYF. Written as DNA, the CDR3 is TGTGCCAGCAGCTTAGAGCCGTCTCTGTATACGCAGTATTTT.

This clonotype was seen only a few times. The J gene is TRBJ1-1, the V gene TRBV5-1, with D possibly matching TRBD1 (5 bases). V lost 1 base to trimming and J lost 0 bases, with 13 bases between them. Per the germline V gene, CDR1 is SGHRS and CDR2 is YFSETQ. The CDR3 is made up of 16 amino acids. The CDR3 DNA reads TGCGCCAGCAGCTTGAGGACAAGGTTCATGAACACTGAAGCTTTCTTT. It yields the protein CASSLRTRFMNTEAFF.

This clonotype was found a few times. The genes are TRBV29-1 and TRBJ2-1; D uncertain. CDR3 size: 10 residues. The V gene's germline CDR1 is SQVTM and CDR2 ANQGSEA. V gave up 6 bases and J gave up 9 bases, with 9 bases separating them. The DNA of the CDR3 is TGCAGCGTGGGAACCAGTGAGCAGTTCTTC. Residues: CSVGTSEQFF.

The chain is built from TRBV28 and TRBJ2-1; TRBD2 might be the D (5 bases). Between the trimmed V and J ends, which lost 6 bases and 3 bases, there was a span of 15 bases. This CDR3 comprises 15 residues. From germline, CDR1 is MDHEN and CDR2 SYDVKM. The CDR3 DNA is TGTGCCAGCAGCCTAGGAGGAACCCGCTACAATGAGCAGTTCTTC. Its translation: CASSLGGTRYNEQFF.

The gene calls are TRBV24-1 and TRBJ2-1; weak D call: TRBD1 (5 bases). Germline CDR1 is KGHDR and CDR2 is SFDVKD. This CDR3 is built from 17 residues. V gave up 9 bases and J gave up 4 bases, with 24 bases separating them. Here the CDR3 DNA reads TGTGCCACCCGGGCGGACAAAAACCTCGCTTATTACAATGAGCAGTTCTTC. Its translation is CATRADKNLAYYNEQFF.

This clonotype was counted at least ten times. The chain carries TRBV5-1 and TRBJ2-3; possibly TRBD2 for D (5 bases). CDR3 size: 15 residues. V lost 4 bases, J lost 4 bases, and 16 bases lay in between. Germline V gene sequence: CDR1 SGHRS, CDR2 YFSETQ. CDR3 in amino acids: CASSKDSHPSDTQYF. DNA for the CDR3: TGCGCCAGCAGCAAGGACTCCCACCCGTCAGATACGCAGTATTTT. Full variable domain (outside the CDR3, taken from reference TRBV5-1 and TRBJ2-3): KAGVTQTPRYLIKTRGQQVTLSCSPISGHRSVSWYQQTPGQGLQFLFEYFSETQRNKGNFPGRFSGRQFSNSRSEMNVSTLELGDSALYLCASSKDSHPSDTQYFGPGTRLTVL.

This chain connects TRBV7-2 to TRBJ2-1; D is possibly TRBD1 (6 bases). Germline CDR1 and CDR2: SGHTA and FQGNSA. This CDR3 has 13 amino acids. The ends were cut back, 10 bases at V and 0 bases at J, with 10 bases in the middle. Written as DNA, the CDR3 is TGTGCCACACAGGGTAGCTCCTACAATGAGCAGTTCTTC. Amino acids: CATQGSSYNEQFF.

The J gene is TRBJ2-3, the V gene TRBV5-1; 7 bases match TRBD1. Germline trimming cut 4 bases from V and 4 bases from J; bases unmatched to any gene: 6. Germline loops: CDR1 SGHRS, CDR2 YFSETQ. The CDR3 covers 14 residues. CDR3: CASSARQGSDTQYF. CDR3 DNA sequence: TGCGCCAGCAGCGCCCGACAGGGTTCAGATACGCAGTATTTT.